This T cell receptor (beta chain) was sequenced during a study of blood T cell repertoires in COVID-19. At the level of the study: T cells, B-cell-depleted T cells, or PBMCs supplied cDNA or gDNA.

Original analysis: Amplification of reference gene primers was used by the study to estimate nucleated cell counts. This table comes from immunoSEQ multiplex PCR, and its TCRdb copy is limited to in-frame clones, with some not included. V, J and clone size derive from that table, while D and trimming were established from the DNA sequence. The sample includes about 240,000 clones, approximately 84% seen only once; the top ten take 4%. V was clipped by 7 bases and J by 1 base, with 14 bases between them. The germline V gene encodes CDR1 SEHNR and CDR2 FQNEAQ (reference sequence). The CDR3 is 14 amino acids.

The chain combines TRBV7-9 with TRBJ2-7, with a weak D call TRBD1 (5 bases). This TCR came from a man aged 50-59 years with acute or convalescent COVID-19. The sample comprised peripheral blood. The CDR3 loop is CASNTPDRSYEQYF. The CDR3 nucleotides are TGTGCCAGCAACACCCCTGACAGATCCTACGAGCAGTACTTC.